A single sample gave rise to the 6 T cell receptor beta chains below, sequenced in a study of neurological immune-mediated disorders. TCRdb fed the 5' RACE reads into MiXCR, producing one record per CDR3 protein. In the table there are some 38,000 distinct CDR3 sequences, about 3.8% of which are singletons. Sample: PBMCs. These TCRs come from a man aged 25 to 40 with multiple sclerosis.

This clonotype was seen more than once but under ten times. Possible read error: a much larger clone is one base away. The chain carries TRBV12-3 or TRBV12-4 and TRBJ2-1, with 7 positions matching TRBD2. The V and J ends lost 5 bases and 2 bases, in that order; junction bases with no gene match: 6. The CDR3 runs to 15 residues. CDR3 sequence (DNA): TGTGCCAGCAGTATGCAAGCGGGGACCTACAATGAGCAGTTCTTC. Translated: CASSMQAGTYNEQFF.

This clonotype appeared many times. The chain carries TRBV10-3 and TRBJ2-2; 15 bases are a match to TRBD2. In germline, CDR1 is ENHRY, CDR2 SYGVKD. The CDR3 runs to 18 residues. V trimming: 3 bases; J trimming: 7 bases; junction bases outside the gene matches: 9. The CDR3 DNA sequence: TGTGCCATCAGTGATACCGGGACTAGCGGGGGGCGACACGGGGAGCTGTTTTTT. Encoded protein: CAISDTGTSGGRHGELFF.

This clonotype showed up many times. The genes are TRBV20-1 and TRBJ1-1; the D gene is possibly TRBD1 (5 bases). Germline loops: CDR1 DFQATT, CDR2 SNEGSKA (reference sequence). Trimming cost V 6 bases and J 1 base, with 9 bases left between them. The CDR3 spans 12 residues. CDR3 coding DNA: TGCAGTGCGAGACAGCGGAACACTGAAGCTTTCTTT. Encoded protein: CSARQRNTEAFF.

This clonotype was seen ten or more times. The chain joins TRBV7-9 to TRBJ1-6; D may be TRBD1 (6 bases). Germline values: CDR1 SEHNR, CDR2 FQNEAQ (reference sequence). Trimming stripped 1 base from V and 6 bases from J, with 10 bases between. The CDR3 consists of 15 residues. In DNA form, the CDR3 reads TGTGCCAGCAGCTTAGGAGACAGGAGTAATTCACCCCTCCACTTT. Amino acid sequence: CASSLGDRSNSPLHF.

The chain carries TRBV6-5 and TRBJ1-1, with D unresolved. The V end was cut by 4 bases, the J end by 7 bases, with 10 bases between. The CDR3 sequence is 12 residues long. CDR1 and CDR2 from the germline V gene are MNHEY and SVGAGI. In nucleotides, the CDR3 is TGTGCCAGCAGTTTAAGGGCGGGTGAAGCTTTCTTT. It is translated as CASSLRAGEAFF.

This clonotype has a count of ten or more. The rearrangement uses TRBV5-5 and TRBJ2-3, with D perhaps matching TRBD1 or TRBD2 (5 bases each). Germline-derived CDR1 and CDR2 are SGHKS and YYEKEE (reference sequence). V lost 3 bases to trimming and J lost 1 base, with 12 bases between them. The CDR3 runs 15 residues. As DNA, the CDR3 is TGTGCCAGCAGCTATGGGGGAGTGCGCACAGATACGCAGTATTTT. This translates into CASSYGGVRTDTQYF.